This note documents a single T cell receptor (beta chain) sequence. Antigen unknown. This sample was included in a study of vaccination and CD4 T cells after COVID-19. About the study: A median of around 70 days (range 14 to 241) separated dose two from the taking of post-vaccine samples. Study-wide results and caveats: Convalescent patients had a median about 90% of post-vaccine SARS-CoV-2-reactive clones that were detected only after vaccination, not before it.

Each CDR3 protein is one row after TCRdb ran MiXCR on the PCR reads. The sample lists approximately 19,000 distinct CDR3 sequences, around 64% occurring once. J was trimmed by 6 bases and V by 5 bases; bases with no gene match: 9. The CDR3 has 14 residues. Germline V lookup: CDR1 MDHEN, CDR2 SYDVKM. This TCR derives from a human donor who had recovered from COVID-19. The specimen comprised CD4+ T cells from blood, sampled after SARS-CoV-2 vaccination. The chain joins TRBV28 to TRBJ1-2; 7 bases are a match to TRBD1. CDR3 in DNA: TGTGCCAGCAGTCCACAGGGGTCCGTTAATGGCTACACCTTC. As protein: CASSPQGSVNGYTF.